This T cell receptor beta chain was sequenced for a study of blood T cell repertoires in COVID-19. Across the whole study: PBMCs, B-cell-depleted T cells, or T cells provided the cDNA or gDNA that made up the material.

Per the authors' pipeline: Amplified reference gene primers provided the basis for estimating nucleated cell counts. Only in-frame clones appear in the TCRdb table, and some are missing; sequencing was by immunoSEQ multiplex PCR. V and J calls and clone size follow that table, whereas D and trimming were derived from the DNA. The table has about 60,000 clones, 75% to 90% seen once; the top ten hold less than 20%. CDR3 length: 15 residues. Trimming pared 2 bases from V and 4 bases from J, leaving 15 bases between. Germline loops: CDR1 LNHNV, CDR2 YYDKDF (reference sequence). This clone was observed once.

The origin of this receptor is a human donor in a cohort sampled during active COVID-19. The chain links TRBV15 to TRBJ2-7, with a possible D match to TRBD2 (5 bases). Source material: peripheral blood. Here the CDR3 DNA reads TGTGCCACCAGCAGAATACGAGCGGCTCGGTACGAGCAGTACTTC. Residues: CATSRIRAARYEQYF. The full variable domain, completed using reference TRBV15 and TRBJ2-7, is DAMVIQNPRYQVTQFGKPVTLSCSQTLNHNVMYWYQQKSSQAPKLLFHYYDKDFNNEADTPDNFQSRRPNTSFCFLDIRSPGLGDTAMYLCATSRIRAARYEQYFGPGTRLTVT.